The entry below describes one TCR beta chain. Its antigen remains unidentified. Clones were sequenced by immunoSEQ multiplex PCR, and TCRdb holds only the in-frame ones, with some missing. The sample consists of tens of thousands of clones, about 88% of them appearing once. The data originate from a study of T cell responses to AZD1222 COVID-19 vaccine. Study-level results: The study sampled repertoires only after the peak T cell response.

From germline, CDR1 is SGHRS and CDR2 YFSETQ. The CDR3 has 15 amino acids. V gave up 4 bases and J gave up 5 bases; unmatched junction bases: 8. This clonotype originated in an adult in good health. This rearrangement joins TRBV5-1 to TRBJ1-1; TRBD1 agrees at 10 bases. This specimen was peripheral blood, taken on day 0 of AZD1222 vaccination. The CDR3 bases are TGCGCCAGCAGCCGGACAGGGGGTGTAAATACTGAAGCTTTCTTT. Translated: CASSRTGGVNTEAFF. Drawing the rest from reference TRBV5-1 and TRBJ1-1, the complete variable domain is KAGVTQTPRYLIKTRGQQVTLSCSPISGHRSVSWYQQTPGQGLQFLFEYFSETQRNKGNFPGRFSGRQFSNSRSEMNVSTLELGDSALYLCASSRTGGVNTEAFFGQGTRLTVV.